Listed below are T cell receptor beta chains from one sample, sequenced in a study of blood T cell repertoires in COVID-19. TCRdb keeps only in-frame clones here, not all; method: immunoSEQ multiplex PCR. The repertoire has over 75,000 clones, about 88% of them found once; the top ten carry 2.5% to 3.5%. The sequencing sample was made of peripheral blood. These TCRs come from a woman of 80 years or more with acute or convalescent COVID-19. Both conserved end residues are part of each CDR3. The order of the fields is V gene, J gene, D gene, clone size, CDR3 protein, CDR3 DNA. The D gene is left open where the match is weak. Rows may omit the clone size; those that give it use once, few, many or a size class.

V: TRBV29-1
J: TRBJ2-5
D: TRBD1
size: NA
CDR3: CSVGQGQETQYF
DNA: TGCAGCGTTGGACAGGGACAAGAGACCCAGTACTTC

V: TRBV7-8
J: TRBJ2-7
D: NA
size: NA
CDR3: CASSLVSDNSAYF
DNA: TGTGCCAGCAGCTTAGTGTCGGACAACAGCGCGTACTTC

V: TRBV2
J: TRBJ2-1
D: NA
size: NA
CDR3: CASSVCQGCEQFF
DNA: TGTGCCAGCAGTGTCTGCCAGGGTTGCGAGCAGTTCTTC

V: TRBV5-1
J: TRBJ1-1
D: NA
size: NA
CDR3: CASSSTTGNTEAFF
DNA: TGCGCCAGCAGCTCCACCACAGGAAACACTGAAGCTTTCTTT

V: TRBV19
J: TRBJ2-3
D: NA
size: NA
CDR3: CASSIGPRGGTDTQYF
DNA: TGTGCCAGTAGTATAGGCCCGCGGGGCGGGACAGATACGCAGTATTTT

V: TRBV19
J: TRBJ2-7
D: TRBD2
size: NA
CDR3: CASRPPGTSGRAGEQYF
DNA: TGTGCCAGTAGGCCCCCCGGGACTAGCGGGAGGGCCGGCGAGCAGTACTTC

V: TRBV19
J: TRBJ1-2
D: TRBD1
size: NA
CDR3: CAGSTGGPNYGYTF
DNA: TGTGCCGGATCAACAGGGGGCCCGAACTATGGCTACACCTTC

V: TRBV7-2
J: TRBJ1-4
D: TRBD1
size: NA
CDR3: CASRDPGQGHEKLFF
DNA: TGTGCCAGCAGAGATCCGGGACAGGGTCATGAAAAACTGTTTTTT

V: TRBV5-6
J: TRBJ1-5
D: TRBD1
size: NA
CDR3: CASSLRRTGVSNQPQHF
DNA: TGTGCCAGCAGCTTGAGAAGGACAGGGGTAAGCAATCAGCCCCAGCATTTT

V: TRBV7-2
J: TRBJ2-3
D: NA
size: NA
CDR3: CASSSRQAATDTQYF
DNA: TGTGCCAGCAGCTCCCGACAGGCGGCAACAGATACGCAGTATTTT

V: TRBV27
J: TRBJ2-7
D: TRBD2
size: NA
CDR3: CASRGLAGDYEQYF
DNA: TGTGCCAGCAGGGGACTAGCGGGAGACTACGAGCAGTACTTC

V: TRBV6-2/TRBV6-3
J: TRBJ2-7
D: TRBD1
size: NA
CDR3: CASSYRGQGYGQYF
DNA: TGTGCCAGCAGTTATCGGGGACAGGGCTACGGGCAGTACTTC

V: TRBV5-1
J: TRBJ2-6
D: TRBD2
size: NA
CDR3: CASSRGLAGGPGANVLTF
DNA: TGCGCCAGCAGCCGGGGACTAGCGGGAGGGCCAGGGGCCAACGTCCTGACTTTC

V: TRBV5-1
J: TRBJ2-3
D: NA
size: NA
CDR3: CASSFSGTDTQYF
DNA: TGCGCCAGCAGCTTCTCGGGCACAGATACGCAGTATTTT

V: TRBV6-5
J: TRBJ1-4
D: NA
size: NA
CDR3: CASSYEEARKNEKLFF
DNA: TGTGCCAGCAGTTACGAGGAGGCCAGGAAAAATGAAAAACTGTTTTTT

V: TRBV5-1
J: TRBJ2-5
D: TRBD2
size: NA
CDR3: CASSPRPAGGSETQYF
DNA: TGCGCCAGCAGCCCCCGACCGGCGGGAGGGTCGGAGACCCAGTACTTC

V: TRBV4-2
J: TRBJ2-5
D: TRBD1
size: NA
CDR3: CASSRGQGEETQYF
DNA: TGTGCCAGCAGCCGGGGACAGGGAGAGGAGACCCAGTACTTC

V: TRBV30
J: TRBJ1-1
D: NA
size: NA
CDR3: CAWSKTGVAEAFF
DNA: TGTGCCTGGAGTAAGACGGGTGTCGCTGAAGCTTTCTTT

V: TRBV7-2
J: TRBJ2-1
D: TRBD2
size: once
CDR3: CASSLTSGRFNEQFF
DNA: TGTGCCAGCAGCCTAACTAGCGGGAGGTTTAATGAGCAGTTCTTC

V: TRBV4-3
J: TRBJ1-2
D: TRBD1
size: NA
CDR3: CASSQDLGTGGPYGYTF
DNA: TGCGCCAGCAGCCAAGATCTGGGCACAGGGGGACCCTATGGCTACACCTTC

V: TRBV27
J: TRBJ2-3
D: TRBD2
size: NA
CDR3: CASRTSGRYTQYF
DNA: TGTGCCAGCAGAACTAGCGGCCGGTATACGCAGTATTTT

V: TRBV15
J: TRBJ1-4
D: NA
size: NA
CDR3: CATSRGGGPEKLFF
DNA: TGTGCCACCAGCAGAGGAGGAGGTCCCGAAAAACTGTTTTTT

V: TRBV7-3
J: TRBJ1-2
D: NA
size: NA
CDR3: CASSSRGGEANYGYTF
DNA: TGTGCCAGCAGCTCCCGGGGTGGAGAGGCTAACTATGGCTACACCTTC

V: TRBV20-1
J: TRBJ2-2
D: TRBD2
size: NA
CDR3: CSASSTSHGDGELFF
DNA: TGCAGTGCTAGTTCGACTAGCCATGGGGACGGGGAGCTGTTTTTT

V: TRBV4-2
J: TRBJ2-3
D: NA
size: NA
CDR3: CASSQESRSGVWANPTDTQYF
DNA: TGTGCCAGCAGCCAAGAAAGCCGATCCGGGGTTTGGGCGAACCCCACAGATACGCAGTATTTT

V: TRBV4-3
J: TRBJ2-2
D: NA
size: NA
CDR3: CASSPTPGGGTGELFF
DNA: TGCGCCAGCAGCCCCACACCAGGGGGAGGTACCGGGGAGCTGTTTTTT

V: TRBV6-5
J: TRBJ2-3
D: TRBD1
size: NA
CDR3: CASKNRGVGTDTQYF
DNA: TGTGCCAGCAAGAACAGGGGGGTCGGCACAGATACGCAGTATTTT

V: TRBV18
J: TRBJ2-1
D: TRBD1
size: NA
CDR3: CASSYGTGRMNEQFF
DNA: TGTGCCAGCTCATACGGGACAGGGAGGATGAATGAGCAGTTCTTC

V: TRBV30
J: TRBJ2-1
D: NA
size: NA
CDR3: CAWSVLVGSSLGDNEQFF
DNA: TGTGCCTGGAGTGTACTTGTGGGCTCTAGTTTAGGGGACAATGAGCAGTTCTTC

V: TRBV11-1
J: TRBJ2-7
D: TRBD2
size: NA
CDR3: CASSWTSGYEQYF
DNA: TGTGCCAGCAGTTGGACTAGCGGCTACGAGCAGTACTTC

V: TRBV6-5
J: TRBJ1-2
D: NA
size: NA
CDR3: CASSKTESYGYTF
DNA: TGTGCCAGCAGCAAGACAGAGAGCTATGGCTACACCTTC

V: TRBV4-2
J: TRBJ2-1
D: NA
size: few
CDR3: CASSRPGSFFF
DNA: TGTGCCAGCAGCCGACCGGGGTCCTTCTTCTTC

V: TRBV28
J: TRBJ2-5
D: TRBD1
size: once
CDR3: CASSSGQVETQYF
DNA: TGTGCCAGCAGTTCGGGACAGGTGGAGACCCAGTACTTC

V: TRBV19
J: TRBJ2-5
D: TRBD2
size: NA
CDR3: CASSPGRASGGETQYF
DNA: TGTGCCAGTAGCCCAGGAAGGGCTAGCGGGGGAGAGACCCAGTACTTC

V: TRBV13
J: TRBJ2-1
D: NA
size: NA
CDR3: CASSSARGNEQFF
DNA: TGTGCCAGCAGCTCCGCCCGAGGCAATGAGCAGTTCTTC

V: TRBV5-1
J: TRBJ2-3
D: NA
size: NA
CDR3: CASSWGHTVDADTQYF
DNA: TGCGCCAGCAGCTGGGGCCACACTGTGGATGCAGATACGCAGTATTTT

V: TRBV19
J: TRBJ2-3
D: TRBD2
size: NA
CDR3: CASSISLAGGDTQYF
DNA: TGTGCCAGTAGTATTAGCCTAGCGGGAGGGGATACGCAGTATTTT

V: TRBV11-1
J: TRBJ2-7
D: NA
size: NA
CDR3: CASSLGRIYEQYF
DNA: TGTGCCAGCAGCCTAGGCAGAATCTACGAGCAGTACTTC

V: TRBV4-3
J: TRBJ1-1
D: TRBD1
size: NA
CDR3: CASSDGNRGLATEAFF
DNA: TGCGCCAGCAGCGACGGGAACAGGGGATTGGCGACTGAAGCTTTCTTT

V: TRBV9
J: TRBJ1-3
D: NA
size: NA
CDR3: CASSVTDGNTIYF
DNA: TGTGCCAGCAGCGTAACAGATGGAAACACCATATATTTT

V: TRBV5-4
J: TRBJ2-5
D: TRBD2
size: NA
CDR3: CASSITSGGPETQYF
DNA: TGTGCCAGCAGCATCACTAGCGGGGGGCCGGAGACCCAGTACTTC

V: TRBV7-3
J: TRBJ1-5
D: NA
size: NA
CDR3: CASSLGAGANQPQHF
DNA: TGTGCCAGCAGCTTGGGCGCAGGGGCCAATCAGCCCCAGCATTTT